This T cell receptor (beta chain) was captured by sequencing in a study of beta chain features in type 1 diabetes. V lost 2 bases, J lost 4 bases, and 9 bases lay in between. Germline assignment: CDR1 SQVTM and CDR2 ANQGSEA. There are 13 residues in the CDR3. Every bit of the isolated RNA underwent reverse transcription, so sequencing read expressed TCRB transcripts. Assay: immunoSEQ multiplex PCR; the TCRdb copy retains only in-frame clones and omits some. The table lists roughly 230,000 clones, roughly 10% of them singletons. This clone was counted between two and nine times. Its antigen is still unknown. Overall study findings and caveats: In every one of the four CD4+ subsets, TCRB CDR3s were moderately but significantly shorter in Type 1 diabetes patients. Patients showed naive, central memory and Treg TCRB repertoires that appeared more similar than those of healthy donors.

Material: naive CD4+ T cells from blood. This rearrangement joins TRBV29-1 to TRBJ1-5; perhaps TRBD1 as D (6 bases). The sequence was obtained from a man younger than 45 with type 1 diabetes. The chain's CDR3 is CSVEQGNNQPQHF. The CDR3 DNA is TGCAGCGTTGAACAGGGGAATAATCAGCCCCAGCATTTT.